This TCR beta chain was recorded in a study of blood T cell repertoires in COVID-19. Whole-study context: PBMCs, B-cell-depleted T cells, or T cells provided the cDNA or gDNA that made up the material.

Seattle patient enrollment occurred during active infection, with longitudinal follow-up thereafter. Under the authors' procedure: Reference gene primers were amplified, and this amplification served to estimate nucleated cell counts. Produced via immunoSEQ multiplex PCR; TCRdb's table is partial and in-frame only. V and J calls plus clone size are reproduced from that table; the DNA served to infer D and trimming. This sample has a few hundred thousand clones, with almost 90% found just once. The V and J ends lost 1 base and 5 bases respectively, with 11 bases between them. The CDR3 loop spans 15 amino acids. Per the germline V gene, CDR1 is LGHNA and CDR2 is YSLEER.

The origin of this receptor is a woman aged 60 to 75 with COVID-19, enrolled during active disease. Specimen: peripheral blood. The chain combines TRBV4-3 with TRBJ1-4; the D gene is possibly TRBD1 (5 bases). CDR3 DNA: TGCGCCAGCAGCCAAGGGCCCGGGGGAAATGAAAAACTGTTTTTT. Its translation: CASSQGPGGNEKLFF.